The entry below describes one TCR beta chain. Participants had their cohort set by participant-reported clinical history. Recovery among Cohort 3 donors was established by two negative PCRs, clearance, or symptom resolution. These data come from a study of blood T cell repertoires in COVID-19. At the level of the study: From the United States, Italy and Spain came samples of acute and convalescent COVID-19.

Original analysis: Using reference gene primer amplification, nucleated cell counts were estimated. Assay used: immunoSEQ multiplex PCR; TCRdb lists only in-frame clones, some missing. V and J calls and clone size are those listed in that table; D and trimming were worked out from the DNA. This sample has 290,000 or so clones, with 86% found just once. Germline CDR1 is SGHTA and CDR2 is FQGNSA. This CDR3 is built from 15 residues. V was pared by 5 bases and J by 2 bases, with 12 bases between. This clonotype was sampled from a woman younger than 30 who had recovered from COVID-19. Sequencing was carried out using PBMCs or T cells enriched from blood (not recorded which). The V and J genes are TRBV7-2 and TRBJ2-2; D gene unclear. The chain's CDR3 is CASSRLSVNTGELFF. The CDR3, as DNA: TGTGCCAGCAGCCGTCTCAGCGTAAACACCGGGGAGCTGTTTTTT.